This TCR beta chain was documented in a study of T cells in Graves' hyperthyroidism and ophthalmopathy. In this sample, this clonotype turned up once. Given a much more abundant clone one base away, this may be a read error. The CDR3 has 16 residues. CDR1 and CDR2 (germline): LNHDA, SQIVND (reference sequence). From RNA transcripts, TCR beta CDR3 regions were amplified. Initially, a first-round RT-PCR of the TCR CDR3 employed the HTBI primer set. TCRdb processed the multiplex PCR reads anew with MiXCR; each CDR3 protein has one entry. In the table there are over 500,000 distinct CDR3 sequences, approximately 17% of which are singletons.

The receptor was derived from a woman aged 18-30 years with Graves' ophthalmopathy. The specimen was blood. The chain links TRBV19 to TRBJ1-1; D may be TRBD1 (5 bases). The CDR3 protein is CASSIDQGLENTDAFF. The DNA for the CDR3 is TGTGCCAGTAGTATAGATCAGGGACTGGAGAACACTGATGCTTTCTTT.